The sample holds many counts of the clone carrying this T cell receptor beta chain. Its antigen remains unknown. One end of the junction fails to match germline, which may point to a read error. The CDR3 length is 15 residues. Looked up from germline, CDR1 is SGHRS and CDR2 is YFSETQ. The investigators amplified TCR beta CDR3 regions from RNA transcripts. First-round RT-PCR of the TCR CDR3 relied on the HTBI primer set. TCRdb called the multiplex PCR reads again in MiXCR, with one record for every CDR3 protein. The sample shows a few hundred thousand distinct CDR3 sequences, approximately 15% of them seen only once. Diagnoses were established using clinical symptoms, serum thyroxine and TRAb, thyroid ultrasound and orbital computed tomography. These data come from a study of T cells in Graves' hyperthyroidism and ophthalmopathy. Findings and caveats of the study: In the blood, most expanded thyroid clonotypes above 0.001 appeared as well.

The source of this sequence is a woman aged 18-30 years with Graves' hyperthyroidism that later progressed to Graves' ophthalmopathy. J is TRBJ2-1 and V is TRBV5-1; 10 bases are a match to TRBD2. The source material was blood. CDR3 sequence reads: CASSPGLAVYNEQFF. The CDR3 nucleotides read TGTGCCAGCAGTCCCGGACTAGCGGTATACAATGAGCAGTTCTTC.